The 4 T cell receptor beta chains listed next were all sequenced from one sample in a study of type 1 regulatory T cells. Study-wide findings and caveats: Compared with non-type 1 regulatory T cells, type 1 regulatory T cells showed a more restricted TCR repertoire.

MiXCR, applied by TCRdb to the reads, yields one record per CDR3 protein. The sample carries 65,000 to 80,000 distinct CDR3 sequences, around 21% recorded once. No antigens are known for them. Sequenced sample: cultured type 1 regulatory T (Tr1) cells, either the whole culture or a sorted fraction (not recorded which). These receptors were collected from a human donor in good health.

This clonotype appeared a few times. The chain carries TRBV5-1 and TRBJ2-6; a weak D match, TRBD1 (6 bases). From germline, CDR1 is SGHRS and CDR2 YFSETQ. The V end lost 0 bases, the J end lost 0 bases, and 19 bases lay between the germline ends. The CDR3 contains 20 residues. The CDR3 reads CASSLVGTGLLSSGANVLTF. The CDR3 DNA follows: TGCGCCAGCAGCTTGGTCGGTACAGGGCTCCTTAGCTCTGGGGCCAACGTCCTGACTTTC. The full variable domain, completed using reference TRBV5-1 and TRBJ2-6, is KAGVTQTPRYLIKTRGQQVTLSCSPISGHRSVSWYQQTPGQGLQFLFEYFSETQRNKGNFPGRFSGRQFSNSRSEMNVSTLELGDSALYLCASSLVGTGLLSSGANVLTFGAGSRLTVL.

The CDR3 coding sequence is TGCGCCAGCAGCCAAGTTACGAACACTGAAGCTTTCTTT. Residues: CASSQVTNTEAFF. This sequence joins TRBV4-1 and TRBJ1-1, with D unresolved. CDR1 MGHRA and CDR2 YSYEKL come from the germline V gene. The V end lost 1 base, the J end lost 1 base, and 4 bases lay between the germline ends. There are 13 residues in the CDR3.

This clonotype occurred once. The chain employs TRBV30 and TRBJ1-1; D is possibly TRBD1 (5 bases). The germline V gene encodes CDR1 GTSNPN and CDR2 SVGIG (reference sequence). This CDR3 spans 13 amino acids. Trimming cost V 5 bases and J 0 bases, with 10 bases left between them. The CDR3 protein is CAWEDNLNTEAFF. The CDR3 region has the DNA TGTGCCTGGGAGGACAACTTGAACACTGAAGCTTTCTTT. Together with reference TRBV30 and TRBJ1-1, the CDR3 gives the full variable domain: SQTIHQWPATLVQPVGSPLSLECTVEGTSNPNLYWYRQAAGRGLQLLFYSVGIGQISSEVPQNLSASRPQDRQFILSSKKLLLSDSGFYLCAWEDNLNTEAFFGQGTRLTVV.

This clonotype was detected many times. The J gene is TRBJ2-1, the V gene TRBV7-3, with D perhaps assigned TRBD1 or TRBD2 (5 bases each). This CDR3 comprises 16 residues. Trimming shortened V by 0 bases and J by 3 bases, and 12 bases separated the two germline ends. CDR1 is SGHTA, CDR2 FQGTGA, per germline. The DNA of the CDR3 is TGTGCCAGCAGCTTAACTGGGGGAGTGGGCTACAATGAGCAGTTCTTC. It encodes CASSLTGGVGYNEQFF.